This T cell receptor (beta chain) was identified during a study of cytotoxic CD8 clonotypes in ibrutinib-treated CLL. Comments on this clone: Its antigen is not known.

PBMCs were cryopreserved, and 1.5 to 2.5 micrograms of genomic DNA from them went into TCR beta libraries. The assay was immunoSEQ multiplex PCR, and TCRdb's table has in-frame clones only and misses some. The data contain some 170,000 clones, roughly 84% of them seen just once; the ten biggest clones take up over 2.5%. Study outcomes and limitations: Rare overall, public clonotypes shrank or held steady under therapy. Clonality (at baseline) was higher than in age-matched healthy donors and tracked circulating CD8+ T-cell counts.

The CDR3 has 13 residues. Germline V gene lookup returns CDR1 MNHEY and CDR2 SVGAGI. Trimming took 6 bases from V and 5 from J; bases not matched to a gene: 2. The V and J genes are TRBV6-5 and TRBJ1-4; 8 bases agree with TRBD1. The sequencing used PBMCs, collected at disease progression, from a patient treated with ibrutinib. This receptor was identified in a human donor with chronic lymphocytic leukemia. In DNA, the CDR3 is TGTGCCAGCAGGACAGGGGTAAATGAAAAACTGTTTTTT. As protein: CASRTGVNEKLFF.